The text below deals with one T cell receptor (beta chain). Its antigen is unknown. The sample originates from a study of shared clonotypes between healthy human individuals. As for the study in general: Per donor, CD8 memory used one plate, CD8 naive used two, CD4 memory used three and CD4 naive used three.

This was a deep-level run. The protocol was immunoSEQ multiplex PCR, while the TCRdb copy is restricted to in-frame clones and leaves out a portion. The table shows fewer than 1.4 million clones, with approximately 80% occurring only once. General observations from the study: In several donors, around 4.5% of naive CD4 clonotypes appeared in common. Having only a few donors restricted how much genetic and exposure-history diversity was captured.

Germline V gene sequence: CDR1 MNHNS, CDR2 SASEGT. V dropped 4 bases and J dropped 4; count of bases not matched to a gene: 6. The CDR3 contains 14 residues. This chain uses TRBV6-1 with TRBJ1-2; 7 positions agree with TRBD1. The source material was memory CD4+ T cells from PBMCs. Described subset: CD45RA-negative fraction. The TCR originated in a man aged 18 to 29 in good health. Some clones in this sample may be carry-over from other donors' samples. The CDR3 bases are TGTGCCAGCAGTGTATCAGGGGGTTCCTATGGCTACACCTTC. It yields the protein CASSVSGGSYGYTF.